This passage covers 17 T cell receptor beta chains from one sample sequenced in a study of shared clonotypes between healthy human individuals (dated by TCRdb to 2020 to 2021). For the CD8 naive samples, CD45RO-negative cells were positively selected for CCR7, yielding a CD45RA+CCR7+ population from which TemRA cells were excluded. Receptor amplification or capture employed the immunoSEQ multiplex PCR assay. The table comes from immuneACCESS by way of TCRdb, which keeps in-frame sequences with V and J called. Part of the clones is missing from these tables; in studies checked, under half for an unresolved V gene and the rest for unknown reasons. The sample table records hundreds of thousands of clones; about 96% of these occur just once. The ten largest make up 0.2% to 0.25% of the sample. Sequencing was performed on naive CD8+ T cells sorted from blood. What the cell subset or site label conveys for this sample: CD45RA+CCR7+. The origin of the receptors is a man aged 25 to 40 in good health.

This chain links TRBV9 with TRBJ2-7, with a possible D match to TRBD1 (6 bases). Germline values: CDR1 SGDLS, CDR2 YYNGEE. The CDR3 loop spans 15 amino acids. V lost 0 bases and J 4 bases, leaving 14 bases between the germline ends. The CDR3 DNA reads TGTGCCAGCAGCGTAGAGGACAGTTCCCAATACGAGCAGTACTTC. Protein product: CASSVEDSSQYEQYF.

The chain recombines TRBV11-2 with TRBJ2-4; D is ambiguous. V lost 1 base and J lost 0, with 4 bases in between. The CDR3 spans 14 residues. The germline CDR1 and CDR2 sequences are SGHAT and FQNNGV. The CDR3 DNA follows: TGTGCCAGCAGCTTAGTCCTAGCCAAAAACATTCAGTACTTC. Amino acid sequence: CASSLVLAKNIQYF.

The J gene is TRBJ2-7, the V gene TRBV6-5, with TRBD2 as a possible D gene (5 bases). This CDR3 spans 13 amino acids. Germline V gives CDR1 MNHEY, CDR2 SVGAGI. Trimming removed 8 bases from V and 0 bases from J, with 11 bases in between. The CDR3 protein is CASRAGNSYEQYF. The CDR3 DNA reads TGTGCCAGCCGGGCGGGTAACTCCTACGAGCAGTACTTC.

This clone has more than one count but fewer than ten. V and J are TRBV27 and TRBJ1-1; D is undetermined. Germline lookup yields CDR1 MNHEY and CDR2 SMNVEV (reference sequence). CDR3 length: 16 amino acids. Between the trimmed V and J ends, which lost 0 bases and 1 base, there was a span of 12 bases. The CDR3 sequence: CASSLSFRPGNTEAFF. The CDR3 nucleotides read TGTGCCAGCAGTTTATCGTTCAGGCCAGGGAACACTGAAGCTTTCTTT.

The genes are TRBV10-2 and TRBJ2-7; 7 positions match TRBD1. V was pared by 5 bases and J by 3 bases, with 4 bases of the junction left unmatched. The germline V gene encodes CDR1 WSHSY and CDR2 SAAADI. The length of the CDR3 is 13 residues. For the CDR3, the DNA is TGCGCCAGCAGTATGGACAGGTACTACGAGCAGTACTTC. The encoded protein is CASSMDRYYEQYF.

The chain joins TRBV6-5 to TRBJ2-2, with D possibly being TRBD1 (6 bases). Between the trimmed V and J ends, which lost 6 bases and 3 bases, there was a span of 14 bases. This CDR3 region has 15 residues. CDR1 is MNHEY, CDR2 SVGAGI, per germline. The chain's CDR3 is CASSLWAGDTGELFF. The CDR3 DNA sequence: TGTGCCAGCAGCCTCTGGGCAGGGGACACCGGGGAGCTGTTTTTT.

In nucleotides, the CDR3 is TGTGCCAGCAGCCCGGGACAGGGGGAGATATATACGCAGTATTTT. Amino acids: CASSPGQGEIYTQYF. This chain uses TRBV5-4 with TRBJ2-3; 11 bases are shared with TRBD1. The CDR3 is 15 amino acids. V dropped 4 bases and J dropped 7; count of bases not matched to a gene: 8. From germline, CDR1 is SGHNT and CDR2 YYREEE (reference sequence).

The chain couples TRBV19 to TRBJ2-1; D gene ambiguous. CDR3 length equals 15 residues. V shed 4 bases and J shed 8 bases, with 18 bases lying between them. Germline V gene sequence: CDR1 LNHDA, CDR2 SQIVND (reference sequence). Here the CDR3 reads CASSKMSGRKDEQFF. CDR3 DNA sequence: TGTGCCAGTAGTAAAATGAGTGGGCGTAAGGATGAGCAGTTCTTC.

V usage is TRBV5-1 and J usage is TRBJ2-3, with a tentative D call TRBD2 (6 bases). Germline CDR1 reads SGHRS; CDR2 reads YFSETQ. The CDR3 sequence is 17 residues long. With 3 bases removed from V and 2 bases from J, the gap between germline ends came to 19 bases. DNA of the CDR3: TGCGCCAGCAGCTCCGGTCCTCGGGACTTAAACACAGATACGCAGTATTTT. Protein: CASSSGPRDLNTDTQYF.

J is TRBJ2-1 and V is TRBV10-3; D may be TRBD2 (5 bases). Germline CDR1 ENHRY, CDR2 SYGVKD. This CDR3 has 16 residues. Trimming took off 6 bases at V and 1 base at J, with 16 bases between the two ends. CDR3 DNA: TGTGCCATCAGGAAGAAGGAAAGCGGATCCTACAATGAGCAGTTCTTC. As protein: CAIRKKESGSYNEQFF.

The chain carries TRBV13 and TRBJ2-1; 10 bases fit TRBD2. CDR1 and CDR2 from the germline V gene are PRHDT and FYEKMQ (reference sequence). The CDR3 totals 15 residues. V lost 7 bases, J lost 7 bases, and 10 bases stayed unmatched. The CDR3: CASNPSGSAQNEQFF. CDR3 DNA sequence: TGTGCCAGCAACCCTAGCGGGAGTGCTCAGAATGAGCAGTTCTTC.

This sequence joins TRBV7-8 and TRBJ2-7; a weak D match, TRBD1 (6 bases). The CDR3 is 16 amino acids. V dropped 5 bases and J dropped 0 bases, with 17 bases sitting between them. Germline V lookup: CDR1 SGHVS, CDR2 FQNEAQ. CDR3 region: CASSGLQGYSSYEQYF. CDR3 in DNA: TGTGCCAGCAGCGGATTACAGGGCTACAGCTCCTACGAGCAGTACTTC.

V is TRBV30 and J is TRBJ1-1; D unclear. This CDR3 has 13 residues. V dropped 2 bases and J dropped 4 bases, with 11 bases sitting between them. Germline V gene lookup returns CDR1 GTSNPN and CDR2 SVGIG (reference sequence). CDR3 sequence reads: CAWSPPPVTEAFF. CDR3 nucleotides: TGTGCCTGGAGTCCTCCGCCGGTCACTGAAGCTTTCTTT. The whole variable domain, remainder taken from reference TRBV30 and TRBJ1-1, is SQTIHQWPATLVQPVGSPLSLECTVEGTSNPNLYWYRQAAGRGLQLLFYSVGIGQISSEVPQNLSASRPQDRQFILSSKKLLLSDSGFYLCAWSPPPVTEAFFGQGTRLTVV.

The genes are TRBV13 and TRBJ2-1; D is undetermined. V was cut by 2 bases and J by 4 bases, with 3 bases left in between. Germline-derived CDR1 and CDR2 are PRHDT and FYEKMQ (reference sequence). The CDR3 totals 12 residues. The CDR3: CASSLRYNEQFF. The DNA for the CDR3 is TGTGCCAGCAGCTTACGGTACAATGAGCAGTTCTTC. The full variable domain, completed using reference TRBV13 and TRBJ2-1, is AAGVIQSPRHLIKEKRETATLKCYPIPRHDTVYWYQQGPGQDPQFLISFYEKMQSDKGSIPDRFSAQQFSDYHSELNMSSLELGDSALYFCASSLRYNEQFFGPGTRLTVL.

This sequence joins TRBV4-2 and TRBJ2-7, with unresolved D. The CDR3 contains 12 residues. CDR1 and CDR2 (germline): LGHNA, YNFKEQ. V was pared by 1 base and J by 2 bases, with 3 bases between. This CDR3 is CASSQGPYEQYF. CDR3 coding DNA: TGTGCCAGCAGCCAAGGGCCCTACGAGCAGTACTTC.

This clone was picked up a small number of times. This chain links TRBV5-1 with TRBJ2-3; 8 bases fit TRBD1. Germline assignment: CDR1 SGHRS and CDR2 YFSETQ. The CDR3 length is 15 residues. The junction had 10 bases not matched to a gene; V was cut back by 4 bases and J by 6 bases. As DNA, the CDR3 is TGCGCCAGCAGCGCGAGGGACAGGAGTCGCGATACGCAGTATTTT. Its translation: CASSARDRSRDTQYF.

The rearrangement links TRBV5-8 to TRBJ2-5; D gene uncertain. This CDR3 spans 14 amino acids. Trimming cost V 0 bases and J 4 bases, with 10 bases left between them. CDR1 and CDR2 (germline): SGHTS, YDEGEE. The CDR3 is CASSLEWAGETQYF. For the CDR3, the DNA is TGTGCCAGCAGCTTGGAGTGGGCAGGAGAGACCCAGTACTTC.